The present T cell receptor beta chain was sequenced within a study of CD8 T cells in Susac syndrome. RNA in amounts of about 0.5 to 1 ug was reverse transcribed with random hexamers. The TCR beta CDR3 was amplified by immunoSEQ multiplex PCR across 54 Vbeta, 13 Jbeta. Each CDR3 protein gets one entry after TCRdb re-called the immunoSEQ multiplex PCR reads with MiXCR. The sample contains under 200,000 distinct CDR3 sequences, 92% of which appear only once. High-throughput TCR beta sequencing covered peripheral CD8+ and CD4+ T cells. Healthy donors constituted the control group, matched for age and sex. Negative magnetic isolation gave CD8+ and CD4+ cells; FACS enriched CD8+ TEMRA. There are 17 residues in the CDR3. CDR1 is MDHEN, CDR2 SYDVKM, per germline. The V segment lost 2 bases and the J segment 5 bases; nucleotides outside the gene matches: 12.

The sequencing sample was made of CD4+ T cells from PBMCs. The receptor was isolated from a human donor in good health. The chain carries TRBV28 and TRBJ2-1; 7 bases match TRBD1. The chain's CDR3 is CASSLGWGRGSHNEQFF. The CDR3 DNA reads as TGTGCCAGCAGTTTAGGGTGGGGCAGGGGGTCCCACAATGAGCAGTTCTTC.